This T cell receptor (beta chain) originates from a study of T-cell memory formation after mild COVID-19. Whole-study context: The study found TCR clusters largely donor specific.

After removal of 4 bases from V and 4 bases from J, the junction contained 3 bases not matched to a gene. Per the germline V gene, CDR1 is SQVTM and CDR2 is ANQGSEA. CDR3 length equals 12 residues. A remark on this clonotype: Its target is unknown.

Study findings and constraints: Clones contracting day 15 to 85 were balanced CD4/CD8; later expanders leaned CD4+. Mainly in CM and EM were contracting CD4+ clones; CD8+ were in EMRA.

Constant-segment primers served in 5'RACE that generated TCR alpha and TCR beta cDNA libraries bearing sample barcodes and UMIs. MiXCR, applied by TCRdb to the 5' RACE reads, yields one record per CDR3 protein. The table lists around 150,000 distinct CDR3 sequences, roughly 28% of them singletons. The chain links TRBV29-1 to TRBJ1-1; TRBD1 aligns across 7 bases. The sequenced sample consisted of PBMCs or a T cell subset sorted from them (not recorded which). The clonotype was recovered from an adult woman who had mild COVID-19 (a few samples of this study predate the infection). Cell type and time point are not known. The CDR3 sequence is CSVGYRGTEAFF. The DNA of the CDR3 is TGCAGCGTTGGATACAGGGGCACTGAAGCTTTCTTT.